Below, 22 T cell receptor beta chains from the same sample are listed, as sequenced in a study of blood T cell repertoires in COVID-19. TCRdb's table, derived via immunoSEQ multiplex PCR, lists solely in-frame clones and lacks some. This sample has under 250,000 clones, with 80% to 90% found just once. Input material: peripheral blood. The receptor set was obtained from a woman in her 70s with acute or convalescent COVID-19.

The table lists this clone with many counts. The chain couples TRBV27 to TRBJ1-5, with D unresolved. Germline-derived CDR1 and CDR2 are MNHEY and SMNVEV (reference sequence). V lost 0 bases, J lost 3 bases, and 9 bases lay in between. The CDR3 contains 15 residues. This CDR3 reads CASSLSWQVNQPQHF. Written as DNA, the CDR3 is TGTGCCAGCAGTTTATCGTGGCAGGTCAATCAGCCCCAGCATTTT.

The genes are TRBV28 and TRBJ1-2, with no clear D. From germline, CDR1 is MDHEN and CDR2 SYDVKM. Trimming took off 2 bases at V and 1 base at J, with 5 bases between the two ends. The CDR3 has 13 residues. Written as DNA, the CDR3 is TGTGCCAGCAGTTTAGGAGTTAACTATGGCTACACCTTC. This codes for CASSLGVNYGYTF.

This chain uses TRBV6-5 with TRBJ2-4, with D possibly being TRBD2 (5 bases). The CDR3 is 15 residues long. V was shortened by 0 bases and J by 2 bases, with 8 bases between the two germline ends. Germline lookup yields CDR1 MNHEY and CDR2 SVGAGI. This CDR3 is CASSYSGGPKNIQYF. CDR3 in DNA: TGTGCCAGCAGTTACTCGGGCGGGCCCAAAAACATTCAGTACTTC.

V is TRBV19 and J is TRBJ1-1, with TRBD1 matching over 7 bases. Unmatched junction bases numbered 2, after V lost 1 base and J lost 6 bases. Germline assignment: CDR1 LNHDA and CDR2 SQIVND (reference sequence). The CDR3 totals 13 residues. CDR3 nucleotides: TGTGCCAGTAGTATAGGCAGGGGGGCTGAAGCTTTCTTT. It yields the protein CASSIGRGAEAFF.

The chain recombines TRBV7-9 with TRBJ2-2; tentative D call: TRBD2 (5 bases). The CDR3 has 16 residues. V shed 0 bases and J shed 1 base, with 9 bases lying between them. Germline loops: CDR1 SEHNR, CDR2 FQNEAQ (reference sequence). This CDR3 is CASSLAGGGNTGELFF. In DNA, the CDR3 is TGTGCCAGCAGCTTAGCGGGTGGAGGGAACACCGGGGAGCTGTTTTTT.

For the CDR3, the DNA is TGCGCCAGCAGCTTGGGCGCGAACACCGGGGAGCTGTTTTTT. The encoded protein is CASSLGANTGELFF. The chain links TRBV5-1 to TRBJ2-2, with D uncertain. Per the germline V gene, CDR1 is SGHRS and CDR2 is YFSETQ. The germline V and J ends were trimmed by 0 bases and 0 bases, with 3 bases remaining between them. CDR3 length: 14 residues.

The chain uses TRBV6-1 and TRBJ1-5; D perhaps matches TRBD1 (5 bases). This CDR3 contains 15 residues. V lost 2 bases to trimming and J lost 7 bases, with 15 bases between them. From germline, CDR1 is MNHNS and CDR2 SASEGT. The CDR3 region has the DNA TGTGCCAGCAGTGAATCCAATCCAGGGAGGCAGCCCCAGCATTTT. It encodes CASSESNPGRQPQHF.

The V and J genes are TRBV29-1 and TRBJ2-1, with D maybe TRBD1 (5 bases). V lost 2 bases and J lost 6, with 8 bases in between. The CDR3 contains 12 residues. Germline CDR1 SQVTM, CDR2 ANQGSEA. The CDR3 loop reads CSVEIQGNEQFF. The CDR3 DNA reads as TGCAGCGTTGAAATCCAGGGCAATGAGCAGTTCTTC.

Concerning this clone itself: Within the sample, other DNA sequences also encode this same CDR3. J is TRBJ1-2 and V is TRBV18; 10 nucleotides align to TRBD1. V shed 3 bases, J shed 2 bases, and the junction held 0 bases outside the gene matches. Germline V gives CDR1 KGHSH, CDR2 LQKENI. CDR3 length: 14 residues. The CDR3 DNA is TGTGCCAGCTCACCGGGACAGGGGAACTATGGCTACACCTTC. Protein: CASSPGQGNYGYTF.

V and J are TRBV12-3 or TRBV12-4 and TRBJ1-2; D is undetermined. With 3 bases removed from V and 9 bases from J, the gap between germline ends came to 8 bases. This CDR3 is built from 11 residues. CDR3: CASSFDSRYTF. The CDR3 nucleotides read TGTGCCAGCAGTTTTGACTCTCGCTACACCTTC.

V usage is TRBV3-1 (or the pseudogene TRBV3-2) and J usage is TRBJ1-3; D remains unclear. Trimming pared 2 bases from V and 0 bases from J, leaving 5 bases between. The CDR3 contains 14 residues. The germline gives CDR1 LGHDT, CDR2 YNNKEL (reference sequence). In DNA form, the CDR3 reads TGTGCCAGCAGCCAACAGGACTCTGGAAACACCATATATTTT. This translates into CASSQQDSGNTIYF.

This clone has ten or more counts. The V gene is TRBV4-3, the J gene TRBJ2-7; 9 positions match TRBD1. Germline values: CDR1 LGHNA, CDR2 YSLEER. V lost 0 bases and J lost 5; bases outside the gene matches: 11. The CDR3 runs 17 residues. CDR3 amino acids: CASSQDLAGTGYHEQYF. CDR3 nucleotides: TGCGCCAGCAGCCAAGATCTGGCTGGGACAGGGTACCACGAGCAGTACTTC.

This sequence joins TRBV9 and TRBJ2-2; 11 positions agree with TRBD2. Germline V gene data show CDR1 as SGDLS and CDR2 as YYNGEE. CDR3 length: 15 residues. J was trimmed by 4 bases and V by 4 bases; bases with no gene match: 3. CDR3 DNA: TGTGCCAGCAGCCCTAGCGGGGGGTTCACCGGGGAGCTGTTTTTT. This sequence encodes CASSPSGGFTGELFF.

The chain employs TRBV6-5 and TRBJ1-1; D call uncertain. V was shortened by 5 bases and J by 0 bases, with 10 bases between the two germline ends. The CDR3 totals 14 residues. Germline-derived CDR1 and CDR2 are MNHEY and SVGAGI. DNA of the CDR3: TGTGCCAGCAGTCCCCTTATTGTGAACACTGAAGCTTTCTTT. Residues: CASSPLIVNTEAFF.

This CDR3 is CASSPPIGQVKGNEQFF. CDR3 nucleotides: TGTGCCAGCTCACCACCGATTGGCCAGGTAAAGGGGAATGAGCAGTTCTTC. V and J are TRBV18 and TRBJ2-1; D is possibly TRBD1 (5 bases). CDR1 KGHSH and CDR2 LQKENI come from the germline V gene. The CDR3 runs to 17 residues. Trimming removed 0 bases from V and 7 bases from J, with 19 bases in between.

The gene calls are TRBV10-3 and TRBJ2-7; 11 bases line up with TRBD2. The CDR3 runs 16 residues. V was clipped by 0 bases and J by 4 bases; unmatched bases: 5. Looked up from germline, CDR1 is ENHRY and CDR2 is SYGVKD. Written as DNA, the CDR3 is TGTGCCATCAGTGAGTCTGGTAGCGGGGGGGCTTACGAGCAGTACTTC. Its translation: CAISESGSGGAYEQYF.

The sample holds a few counts of this clone. The chain combines TRBV29-1 with TRBJ1-6; 9 nucleotides agree with TRBD1. Germline CDR1 is SQVTM and CDR2 is ANQGSEA. V gave up 6 bases and J gave up 9 bases; unmatched junction bases: 9. This CDR3 spans 14 amino acids. The CDR3 DNA sequence: TGCAGCGTCGCCACCGGGACAGGGAGTTCACCCCTCCACTTT. Its protein is CSVATGTGSSPLHF.

V usage is TRBV3-1 (or the pseudogene TRBV3-2) and J usage is TRBJ2-3; D not resolved. Germline lookup yields CDR1 LGHDT and CDR2 YNNKEL (reference sequence). The CDR3 is made up of 12 amino acids. V gave up 3 bases and J gave up 6 bases, with 7 bases separating them. Written as DNA, the CDR3 is TGTGCCAGCAGCCAGATCAGGGATACGCAGTATTTT. Translating it yields CASSQIRDTQYF.

The count of this clone is one. This chain uses TRBV4-3 with TRBJ1-2; D might be TRBD1 (6 bases). This CDR3 has 17 residues. V was clipped by 0 bases and J by 4 bases, with 18 bases between them. CDR1 is LGHNA and CDR2 is YSLEER in the germline V gene. The CDR3 sequence is CASSQDWDKAQIYGYTF. The CDR3 DNA reads as TGCGCCAGCAGCCAAGATTGGGACAAGGCACAAATCTATGGCTACACCTTC.

V usage is TRBV19 and J usage is TRBJ1-5, with D possibly TRBD1 on 5 matching bases. The CDR3 has 12 amino acids. Germline CDR1 is LNHDA and CDR2 is SQIVND (reference sequence). V lost 6 bases and J 6 bases, leaving 9 bases between the germline ends. In DNA form, the CDR3 reads TGTGCCAGTAGAAGGGGCGGTCAGCCCCAGCATTTT. This translates into CASRRGGQPQHF.

This clone is a singleton in its sample. J is TRBJ1-2 and V is TRBV6-4, with 8 nucleotides matching TRBD1. Unmatched junction bases numbered 7, after V lost 10 bases and J lost 9 bases. The CDR3 sequence is 11 residues long. Germline CDR1 is MRHNA and CDR2 is SNTAGT. The CDR3 region has the DNA TGTGCCATTCCGGACAGGGATAGCTACACCTTC. This sequence encodes CAIPDRDSYTF.

V gene TRBV5-4 combines with J gene TRBJ1-1; the match to TRBD1 covers 12 bases. This CDR3 comprises 16 residues. Trimming cost V 3 bases and J 3 bases; bases outside gene matches: 6. Germline V gene lookup returns CDR1 SGHNT and CDR2 YYREEE (reference sequence). The CDR3 DNA reads as TGTGCCAGCAGCTCCGGGACAGGGGGCAGTCACACTGAAGCTTTCTTT. Translated: CASSSGTGGSHTEAFF.